This T cell receptor beta chain was sequenced during a study of neoadjuvant anti-PD-1 for oral cavity cancer. The wider study: Non-progressing patients received a fourth nivolumab dose near day 43, then surgery on days 50-56. Notes on the study in general: Pretreatment Treg/Th17 ratio correlated inversely with post-treatment tumor clonality.

Regarding this clone: Its specificity is not known.

Data came from immunoSEQ multiplex PCR; TCRdb stores just in-frame clones and leaves some out. The data show approximately 45,000 clones, 77% seen once. Germline assignment: CDR1 MNHEY and CDR2 SVGAGI. V was trimmed by 3 bases and J by 6 bases, leaving 13 bases between them. This CDR3 is built from 14 residues. Indicated time point: after neoadjuvant nivolumab, at surgical resection. Cohort: HPV-negative, locally advanced oral cavity squamous cell carcinoma patients. Analysis of PBMCs was direct, with no culture step. The gene calls are TRBV6-5 and TRBJ2-3; either TRBD1 or TRBD2 may fit D (6 bases each). Sequenced material: PBMCs, taken after nivolumab (anti-PD-1) treatment. This clonotype was obtained from a person aged 35 to 85 with oral cavity squamous cell carcinoma. The CDR3 DNA reads as TGTGCCAGCAGTTATCGGGGGCCACAGGATACGCAGTATTTT. Its translation: CASSYRGPQDTQYF.